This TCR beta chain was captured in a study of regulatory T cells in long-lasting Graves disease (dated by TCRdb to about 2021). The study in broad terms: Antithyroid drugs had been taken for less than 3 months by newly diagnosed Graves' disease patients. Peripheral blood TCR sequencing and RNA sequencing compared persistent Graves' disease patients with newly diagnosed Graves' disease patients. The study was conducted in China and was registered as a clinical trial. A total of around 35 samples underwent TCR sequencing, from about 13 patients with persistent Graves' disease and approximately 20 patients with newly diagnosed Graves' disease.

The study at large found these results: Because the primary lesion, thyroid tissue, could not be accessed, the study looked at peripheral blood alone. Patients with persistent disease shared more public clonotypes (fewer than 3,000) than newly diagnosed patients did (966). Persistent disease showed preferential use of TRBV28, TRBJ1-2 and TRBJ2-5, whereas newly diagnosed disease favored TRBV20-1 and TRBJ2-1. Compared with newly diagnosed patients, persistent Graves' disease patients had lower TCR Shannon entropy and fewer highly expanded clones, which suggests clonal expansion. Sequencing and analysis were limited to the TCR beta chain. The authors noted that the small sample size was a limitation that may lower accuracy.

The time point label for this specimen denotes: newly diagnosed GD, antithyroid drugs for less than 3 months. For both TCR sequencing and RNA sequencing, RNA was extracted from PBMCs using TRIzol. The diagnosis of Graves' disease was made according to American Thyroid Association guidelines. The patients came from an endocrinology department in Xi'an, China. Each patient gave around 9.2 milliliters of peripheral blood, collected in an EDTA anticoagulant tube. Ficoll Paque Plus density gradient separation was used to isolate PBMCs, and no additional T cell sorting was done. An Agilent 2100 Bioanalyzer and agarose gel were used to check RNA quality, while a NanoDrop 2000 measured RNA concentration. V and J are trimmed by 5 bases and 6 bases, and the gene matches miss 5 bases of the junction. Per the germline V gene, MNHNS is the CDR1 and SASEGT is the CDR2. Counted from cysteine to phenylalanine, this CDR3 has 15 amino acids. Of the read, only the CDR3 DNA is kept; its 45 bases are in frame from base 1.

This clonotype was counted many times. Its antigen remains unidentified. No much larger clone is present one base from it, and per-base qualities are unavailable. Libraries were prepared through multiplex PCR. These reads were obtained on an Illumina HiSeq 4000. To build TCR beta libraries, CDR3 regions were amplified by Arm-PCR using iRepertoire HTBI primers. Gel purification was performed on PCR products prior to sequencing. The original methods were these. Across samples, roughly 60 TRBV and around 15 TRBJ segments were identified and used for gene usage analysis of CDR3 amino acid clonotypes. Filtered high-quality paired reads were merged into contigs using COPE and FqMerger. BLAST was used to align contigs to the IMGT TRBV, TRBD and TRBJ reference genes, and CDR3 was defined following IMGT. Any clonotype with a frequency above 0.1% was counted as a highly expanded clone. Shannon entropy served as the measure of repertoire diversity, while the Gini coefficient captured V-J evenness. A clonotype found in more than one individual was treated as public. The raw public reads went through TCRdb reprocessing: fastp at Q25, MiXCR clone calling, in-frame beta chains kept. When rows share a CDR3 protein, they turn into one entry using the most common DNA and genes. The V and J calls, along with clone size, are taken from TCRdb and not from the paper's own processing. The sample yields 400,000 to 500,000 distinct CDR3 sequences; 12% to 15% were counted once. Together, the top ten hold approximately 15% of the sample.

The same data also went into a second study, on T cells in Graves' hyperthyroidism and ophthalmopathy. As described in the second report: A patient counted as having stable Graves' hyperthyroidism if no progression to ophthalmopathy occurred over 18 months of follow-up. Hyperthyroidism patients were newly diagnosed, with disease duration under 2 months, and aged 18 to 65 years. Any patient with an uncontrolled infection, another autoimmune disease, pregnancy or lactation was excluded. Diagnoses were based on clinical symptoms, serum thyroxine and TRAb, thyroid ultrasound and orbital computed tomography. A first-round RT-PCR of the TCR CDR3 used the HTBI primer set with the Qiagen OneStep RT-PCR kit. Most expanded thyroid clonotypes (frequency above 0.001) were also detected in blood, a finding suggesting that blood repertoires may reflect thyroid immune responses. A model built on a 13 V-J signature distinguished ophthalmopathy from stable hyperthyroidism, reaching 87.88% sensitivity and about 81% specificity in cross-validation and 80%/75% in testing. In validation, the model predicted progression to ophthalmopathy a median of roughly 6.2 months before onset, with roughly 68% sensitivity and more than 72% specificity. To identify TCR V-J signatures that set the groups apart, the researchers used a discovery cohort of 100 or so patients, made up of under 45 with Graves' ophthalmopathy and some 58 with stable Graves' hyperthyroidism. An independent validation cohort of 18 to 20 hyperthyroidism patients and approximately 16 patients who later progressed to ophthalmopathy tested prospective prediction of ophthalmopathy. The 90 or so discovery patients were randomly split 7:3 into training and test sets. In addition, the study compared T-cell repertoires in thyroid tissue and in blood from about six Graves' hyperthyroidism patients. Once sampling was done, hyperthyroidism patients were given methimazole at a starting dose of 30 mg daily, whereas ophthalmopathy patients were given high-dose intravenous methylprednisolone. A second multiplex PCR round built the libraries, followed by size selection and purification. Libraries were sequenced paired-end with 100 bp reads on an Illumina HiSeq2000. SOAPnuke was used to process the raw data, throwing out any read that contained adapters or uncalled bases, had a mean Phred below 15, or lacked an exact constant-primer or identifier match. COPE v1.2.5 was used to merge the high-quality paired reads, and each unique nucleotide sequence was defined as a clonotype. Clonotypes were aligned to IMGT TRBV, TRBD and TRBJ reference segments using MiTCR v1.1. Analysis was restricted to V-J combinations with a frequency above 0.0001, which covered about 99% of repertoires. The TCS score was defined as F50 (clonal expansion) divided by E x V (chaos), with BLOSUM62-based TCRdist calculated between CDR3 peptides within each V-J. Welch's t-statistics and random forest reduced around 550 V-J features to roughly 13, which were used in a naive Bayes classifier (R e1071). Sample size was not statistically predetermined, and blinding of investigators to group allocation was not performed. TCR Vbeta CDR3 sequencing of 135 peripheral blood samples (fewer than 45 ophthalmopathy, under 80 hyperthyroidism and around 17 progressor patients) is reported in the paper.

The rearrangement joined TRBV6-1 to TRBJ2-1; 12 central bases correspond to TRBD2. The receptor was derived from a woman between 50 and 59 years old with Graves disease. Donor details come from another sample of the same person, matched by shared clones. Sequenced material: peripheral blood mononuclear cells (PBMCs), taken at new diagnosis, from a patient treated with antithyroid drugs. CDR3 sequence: CASSHLAGGGNEQFF. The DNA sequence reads TGTGCCAGCAGTCATCTAGCGGGGGGGGGCAATGAGCAGTTCTTC.